This T cell receptor (beta chain) was found in a study of blood T cells in healthy people across ages. This CDR3 is built from 15 residues. V lost 6 bases to trimming and J lost 0 bases, with 12 bases between them. Per the germline V gene, CDR1 is MNHEY and CDR2 is SVGAGI. A J-beta primer mix and a sample-barcoded 5' primer were used in a second PCR of roughly 7 to 12 cycles. Via MiXCR, TCRdb re-called the 5' RACE reads, giving one row per CDR3 protein. Of some 710,000 distinct CDR3 sequences in the sample, approximately 22% were seen once. The sample holds a few counts of this clonotype. Healthy Caucasians from Russia aged about 6 to 95 served as donors.

The material sequenced was blood. The clonotype comes from a man in his sixties or seventies in good health. The V and J genes are TRBV6-5 and TRBJ1-3; D is unclear. In DNA form, the CDR3 reads TGTGCCAGCAGACTCGGACGGAGCTCTGGAAACACCATATATTTT. Protein: CASRLGRSSGNTIYF.